The rows below give T cell receptor beta chains drawn from one sample of a study of blood T cells in healthy people across ages. TCRdb called the 5' RACE reads again in MiXCR, with one record for every CDR3 protein. This sample has hundreds of thousands of distinct CDR3 sequences; more than 45% occur once, and the top ten carry roughly 51%. Sample: blood. The receptors were sampled from a man aged 60-69 years in good health. The CDR3 runs from the conserved cysteine through the conserved F or W. The D gene is left open where the match is weak. Size tells how often a clone was seen (once, few, many) or the class of an expanded clone, and some rows leave it out.

D	size	V	J	CDR3	DNA
TRBD2	few	TRBV12-3/TRBV12-4	TRBJ2-3	CASSRTSGGPPDTQYF	TGTGCCAGCAGCAGGACTAGCGGGGGGCCCCCCGATACGCAGTATTTT
TRBD2	NA	TRBV20-1	TRBJ2-5	CSASSGRQQETQYF	TGCAGTGCCAGCAGCGGGAGGCAACAAGAGACCCAGTACTTC
NA	NA	TRBV21-1	TRBJ2-7	CASLLAGGLYEQYF	TGTGCCAGTTTACTAGCGGGAGGACTCTACGAGCAGTACTTC
NA	NA	TRBV11-2	TRBJ2-5	CASSGRQGMETQYF	TGTGCCAGCAGCGGAAGGCAGGGGATGGAGACCCAGTACTTC
TRBD1	NA	TRBV9	TRBJ2-5	CASSVGSGGTGTGGETQYF	TGTGCCAGCAGCGTAGGGTCGGGTGGAACCGGGACAGGGGGAGAGACCCAGTACTTC
TRBD1	NA	TRBV2	TRBJ1-6	CASEGRQGDLGNSPLHF	TGTGCCAGCGAGGGTCGTCAGGGGGACCTGGGGAATTCACCCCTCCACTTT
NA	few	TRBV5-1	TRBJ2-7	CASSLNGLREQYF	TGCGCCAGCAGCTTGAACGGTCTGCGGGAGCAGTACTTC
NA	NA	TRBV14	TRBJ2-1	CASSAGLGREQFF	TGTGCCAGCAGCGCCGGACTGGGAAGGGAGCAGTTCTTC
TRBD1	NA	TRBV27	TRBJ1-2	CASSPRTGGGYGYTF	TGTGCCAGCAGTCCTAGGACAGGGGGAGGGTATGGCTACACCTTC
NA	NA	TRBV20-1	TRBJ1-5	CSARGDFNQPQHF	TGCAGTGCTAGGGGGGACTTCAATCAGCCCCAGCATTTT
TRBD1	NA	TRBV7-9	TRBJ2-2	CASSPGTVPGELFF	TGTGCCAGCAGCCCAGGGACAGTACCCGGGGAGCTGTTTTTT
NA	NA	TRBV4-2	TRBJ2-1	CASSQPSGRTYNEQFF	TGTGCCAGCAGCCAACCGAGTGGGAGGACGTACAATGAGCAGTTCTTC
TRBD1	once	TRBV2	TRBJ2-7	CASSVTGGGEQYF	TGTGCCAGCAGTGTAACAGGGGGCGGCGAGCAGTACTTC
NA	many	TRBV4-2	TRBJ1-2	CASSQEGGIGGYTF	TGTGCCAGCAGCCAAGAAGGAGGGATCGGTGGCTACACCTTC
NA	NA	TRBV2	TRBJ2-4	CTSSEPYSGRGSLAKNIQYF	TGTACCAGCAGTGAACCCTACTCGGGCCGCGGATCTTTGGCCAAAAACATTCAGTACTTC
NA	NA	TRBV7-3	TRBJ2-3	CASSPRGGMADTQYF	TGTGCCAGCAGCCCCCGAGGGGGGATGGCAGATACGCAGTATTTT
NA	NA	TRBV12-3/TRBV12-4	TRBJ1-2	CASRDGQLSNYGYTF	TGTGCCAGCAGGGATGGACAGCTTTCTAACTATGGCTACACCTTC
NA	NA	TRBV4-3	TRBJ1-2	CASSQALNYGYTF	TGCGCCAGCAGCCAAGCTTTGAATTATGGCTACACCTTC
NA	few	TRBV7-2	TRBJ2-3	CASSLDQGTQYF	TGTGCCAGCAGCTTAGATCAGGGAACGCAGTATTTT
NA	NA	TRBV7-8	TRBJ2-5	CASSSGGTAQETQYF	TGTGCCAGCAGCTCGGGGGGGACAGCACAAGAGACCCAGTACTTC
TRBD2	NA	TRBV20-1	TRBJ2-3	CSASRLAGVITQYF	TGCAGTGCTAGTCGGCTAGCGGGAGTTATTACGCAGTATTTT
TRBD2	few	TRBV5-6	TRBJ2-3	CASSLGTSFLDTQYF	TGTGCCAGCAGCCTTGGGACTAGTTTTCTGGATACGCAGTATTTT
NA	few	TRBV2	TRBJ2-4	CASTQGFSKNIQYF	TGTGCCAGCACCCAGGGGTTTAGCAAAAACATTCAGTACTTC
NA	NA	TRBV2	TRBJ2-7	CASTTRAYNEQYF	TGTGCCAGCACGACCAGGGCTTACAATGAGCAGTACTTC
NA	NA	TRBV15	TRBJ2-3	CATSIVGPTDTQYF	TGTGCCACCAGCATTGTAGGCCCCACAGATACGCAGTATTTT
TRBD2	NA	TRBV20-1	TRBJ2-1	CSATSGSRNEQFF	TGCAGTGCCACCAGCGGGAGTAGGAATGAGCAGTTCTTC
NA	few	TRBV27	TRBJ1-2	CATRRGAGYYGYTF	TGTGCCACCCGACGCGGGGCGGGGTACTATGGCTACACCTTC
NA	few	TRBV30	TRBJ2-3	CAWSNRVSDTQYF	TGTGCCTGGAGTAACAGGGTTAGTGATACGCAGTATTTT
NA	few	TRBV13	TRBJ2-5	CASSFIRDQQETQYF	TGTGCCAGCAGCTTTATCCGGGACCAACAAGAGACCCAGTACTTC
TRBD1	NA	TRBV4-2	TRBJ1-1	CASSYDGTANTEAFF	TGTGCCAGCAGCTACGACGGGACAGCGAACACTGAAGCTTTCTTT
NA	NA	TRBV6-4	TRBJ1-2	CASSDRTQGNYGYTF	TGTGCCAGCAGTGACCGGACCCAAGGGAACTATGGCTACACCTTC
TRBD2	NA	TRBV7-2	TRBJ2-5	CASSTRTSGRPALETQYF	TGTGCCAGCAGCACCCGGACTAGCGGGAGGCCGGCCTTGGAGACCCAGTACTTC
NA	NA	TRBV3-1	TRBJ1-6	CASSPGTANYNSPPHF	TGTGCCAGCAGCCCGGGGACGGCCAACTATAATTCACCCCCCCACTTT